This entry is about one T cell receptor (beta chain). Its cognate antigen has yet to be identified. No base-level quality is on record; no much larger clone is a single base apart. The same CDR3 also results from other DNA sequences found in this sample. The CDR3 runs 14 amino acids, cysteine and phenylalanine included. This entry keeps only the CDR3 DNA: 42 bases, framed from base 1. Deletion took 9 bases off V and 2 bases off J, with a span of 16 bases between the germline ends. The germline V gene (reference sequence) specifies SEHNR as CDR1 and FQNEAQ as CDR2. The library was built by means of the immunoSEQ multiplex PCR assay. Imported from immuneACCESS, the table was reduced by TCRdb to in-frame sequences with V and J called. These copies leave out some clones; in studies compared against another copy, an unresolved V gene accounts for under half, and the cause of the remainder is not known. In this sample the table shows approximately 3,200 clones, roughly 92% of which occur a single time. Together, the top ten hold approximately 2% of the sample.

The samples were obtained from people who had Merkel cell carcinoma. This record belongs to a study of T cells and Merkel cell carcinoma outcomes (dated by TCRdb to the early 2020s). For the wider study: The study looked at whether the tumor T-cell repertoire and T-cell density could predict clinical outcome in patients with Merkel cell carcinoma.

Study-wide findings and limitations: T-cell repertoire features combined with T-cell density were reported to predict clinical outcomes in Merkel cell carcinoma patients.

Input material: tumor tissue from Merkel cell carcinoma. The rearrangement joined TRBV7-9 to TRBJ2-5, with TRBD1 as a weak D call on 5 bases. The TCR sequence derives from a human donor with Merkel cell carcinoma. The CDR3 region has the sequence CASSRAGQQETQYF. The base sequence is TGTGCCAGTAGCCGAGCAGGGCAGCAAGAGACCCAGTACTTC.